The 17 T cell receptor beta chains in this list originate from one sample, sequenced in a study of healthy donors' naive CD4 and CD8 T cells. A linear amplification protocol produced the TCR libraries from around 510 ng of total RNA. Each CDR3 protein gets one entry after TCRdb re-called the reads with MiXCR. Among 180,000 or so distinct CDR3 sequences listed, over 60% were seen once. What was sequenced was naive CD4+ and CD8+ T cells sorted from blood, pooled from several donors. Every receptor here comes from a pool of human donors in good health; the sample pools cells from several healthy donors.

J is TRBJ2-1 and V is TRBV29-1; D perhaps matches TRBD2 (5 bases). This CDR3 comprises 11 residues. Looked up from germline, CDR1 is SQVTM and CDR2 is ANQGSEA. V lost 6 bases, J lost 4 bases, and 7 bases lay in between. CDR3 in DNA: TGCAGCGTGAGAGGGTACAATGAGCAGTTCTTC. It yields the protein CSVRGYNEQFF.

The V gene is TRBV20-1, the J gene TRBJ2-1; D assignment may be TRBD1 or TRBD2 (5 bases each). This CDR3 comprises 15 residues. Germline CDR1 and CDR2: DFQATT and SNEGSKA (reference sequence). V lost 5 bases, J lost 1 base, and 15 bases lay in between. CDR3 nucleotides: TGCAGTGCTGGGGACGCCTCGGGGTCCTACAATGAGCAGTTCTTC. Translating gives CSAGDASGSYNEQFF.

The chain carries TRBV5-1 and TRBJ2-2; no firm D call. Trimming removed 1 base at V and 6 bases at J, with 4 bases between. The CDR3 length is 12 residues. Germline values: CDR1 SGHRS, CDR2 YFSETQ. CDR3 region: CASSLFPGELFF. In nucleotides, the CDR3 is TGCGCCAGCAGCTTGTTCCCCGGGGAGCTGTTTTTT. The full variable domain, completed using reference TRBV5-1 and TRBJ2-2, is KAGVTQTPRYLIKTRGQQVTLSCSPISGHRSVSWYQQTPGQGLQFLFEYFSETQRNKGNFPGRFSGRQFSNSRSEMNVSTLELGDSALYLCASSLFPGELFFGEGSRLTVL.

The chain combines TRBV29-1 with TRBJ2-7; D gene unclear. Germline values: CDR1 SQVTM, CDR2 ANQGSEA. The CDR3 sequence is 12 residues long. The V gene lost 4 bases and the J gene lost 1 base, with 8 bases spanning the gap. The CDR3 region is CSVVGVSYEQYF. For the CDR3, the DNA is TGCAGCGTTGTAGGCGTATCCTACGAGCAGTACTTC.

The chain couples TRBV20-1 to TRBJ2-7, with 12 nucleotides matching TRBD1. The ends lost 3 bases at V and 6 bases at J; junction bases unmatched: 6. CDR1 and CDR2 from the germline V gene are DFQATT and SNEGSKA (reference sequence). This CDR3 is 14 amino acids long. The CDR3 DNA reads TGCAGTGCTAGGGCCGGGACAGGGGGCAGCGAGCAGTACTTC. It specifies CSARAGTGGSEQYF.

This clonotype was seen only once. This sequence joins TRBV2 and TRBJ2-1, with 8 bases identical to TRBD1. Germline assignment: CDR1 SNHLY and CDR2 FYNNEI. This CDR3 has 14 amino acids. V shed 4 bases and J 8 bases; nucleotides not matched to a gene: 7. CDR3 in amino acids: CASSAGGAEDEQFF. CDR3 in DNA: TGTGCCAGCAGTGCAGGGGGCGCGGAAGATGAGCAGTTCTTC.

This clonotype appeared a few times. The genes are TRBV18 and TRBJ2-1; TRBD2 aligns across 7 bases. The germline CDR1 and CDR2 sequences are KGHSH and LQKENI. With 1 base clipped from V and 9 bases from J, the junction kept 3 bases outside the gene matches. The CDR3 spans 13 residues. The CDR3 coding sequence is TGTGCCAGCTCACCACTGCGGGAGAGTGAGCAGTTCTTC. Its protein is CASSPLRESEQFF.

This clonotype was seen a few times. The V gene is TRBV27, the J gene TRBJ1-5, with a weak D call TRBD1 (5 bases). The germline V and J ends were trimmed by 4 bases and 5 bases, with 9 bases remaining between them. Germline-derived CDR1 and CDR2 are MNHEY and SMNVEV (reference sequence). CDR3 length equals 13 residues. The CDR3 sequence is CASSSGRYQPQHF. The CDR3 DNA sequence: TGTGCCAGCAGTTCGGGACGTTATCAGCCCCAGCATTTT.

This chain uses TRBV6-2 or TRBV6-3 with TRBJ2-3; 9 bases align to TRBD1. With 7 bases clipped from V and 5 bases from J, the junction kept 10 bases outside the gene matches. The CDR3 sequence is 15 residues long. Germline CDR1 MNHEY, CDR2 SVGEGT. The DNA of the CDR3 is TGTGCCAGCACCGCACCGGGACAGGGAGAAGATACGCAGTATTTT. Translating it yields CASTAPGQGEDTQYF.

This sequence joins TRBV10-3 and TRBJ2-7; a weak D match, TRBD1 (5 bases). This CDR3 has 14 amino acids. Germline CDR1 reads ENHRY; CDR2 reads SYGVKD. V was trimmed by 4 bases and J by 3 bases, leaving 13 bases between them. CDR3 loop: CAISATGPFYEQYF. The CDR3 DNA reads TGTGCCATCAGTGCCACAGGACCCTTCTACGAGCAGTACTTC.

The genes are TRBV7-2 and TRBJ2-1, with D perhaps matching TRBD2 (5 bases). CDR1 SGHTA and CDR2 FQGNSA come from the germline V gene. The CDR3 sequence is 16 residues long. V was clipped by 5 bases and J by 0 bases, with 14 bases between them. This chain's CDR3 is CASSPLGVSSYNEQFF. For the CDR3, the DNA is TGTGCCAGCAGCCCGTTGGGAGTAAGCTCCTACAATGAGCAGTTCTTC.

The J gene is TRBJ2-6, the V gene TRBV19; a weak D match, TRBD2 (5 bases). The CDR3 is made up of 15 amino acids. Germline assignment: CDR1 LNHDA and CDR2 SQIVND (reference sequence). V was shortened by 3 bases and J by 4 bases, with 10 bases between the two germline ends. CDR3 sequence (DNA): TGTGCCAGTAGTATTGGGGAGACGGGGGCCAACGTCCTGACTTTC. Its protein product is CASSIGETGANVLTF.

The chain recombines TRBV20-1 with TRBJ2-7; weak D call: TRBD1 (6 bases). V lost 6 bases, J lost 2 bases, and 11 bases lay in between. The CDR3 sequence is 12 residues long. In germline, CDR1 is DFQATT, CDR2 SNEGSKA (reference sequence). The CDR3 loop is CSAPGETYEQYF. Written as DNA, the CDR3 is TGCAGTGCCCCAGGGGAAACCTACGAGCAGTACTTC.

To note about this clonotype: One junction end does not reproduce the germline sequence, and a read error may be involved. This chain joins TRBV5-5 and TRBJ2-7; the D is unclear. The CDR3 sequence is 15 residues long. Germline V gives CDR1 SGHKS, CDR2 YYEKEE (reference sequence). The CDR3 DNA reads as TGTGCCAGCAGCATCGCGCCCCAGAGCTCCTACGGGCAGTACTTC. Amino acids: CASSIAPQSSYGQYF.

The chain has TRBV19 and TRBJ1-5; 9 bases agree with TRBD1. Losses at the gene ends were 7 bases for V and 7 bases for J; bases not matched to a gene: 11. The CDR3 runs 15 residues. Germline CDR1 LNHDA, CDR2 SQIVND (reference sequence). CDR3 amino acids: CASIDSGTGPQPQHF. The DNA of the CDR3 is TGTGCCAGTATCGATTCCGGGACAGGGCCGCAGCCCCAGCATTTT.

In this sample, this clonotype turned up a few times. The chain joins TRBV5-1 to TRBJ2-5; 11 bases align to TRBD2. The J segment lost 2 bases and the V segment lost 0 bases, leaving 3 bases of the junction unmatched. The germline V gene has CDR1 SGHRS and CDR2 YFSETQ. There are 16 residues in the CDR3. CDR3 DNA sequence: TGCGCCAGCAGCTTGGTGTCTAGCGGGGGGCAAGAGACCCAGTACTTC. Encoded protein: CASSLVSSGGQETQYF.

This clonotype was counted a few times. This chain connects TRBV6-2 or TRBV6-3 to TRBJ2-7; D gene uncertain. CDR1 and CDR2 (germline): MNHEY, SVGEGT. Trimming pared 4 bases from V and 3 bases from J, leaving 4 bases between. CDR3 length: 11 amino acids. The CDR3 reads CASSWSYEQYF. CDR3 bases: TGTGCCAGCAGTTGGAGCTACGAGCAGTACTTC.